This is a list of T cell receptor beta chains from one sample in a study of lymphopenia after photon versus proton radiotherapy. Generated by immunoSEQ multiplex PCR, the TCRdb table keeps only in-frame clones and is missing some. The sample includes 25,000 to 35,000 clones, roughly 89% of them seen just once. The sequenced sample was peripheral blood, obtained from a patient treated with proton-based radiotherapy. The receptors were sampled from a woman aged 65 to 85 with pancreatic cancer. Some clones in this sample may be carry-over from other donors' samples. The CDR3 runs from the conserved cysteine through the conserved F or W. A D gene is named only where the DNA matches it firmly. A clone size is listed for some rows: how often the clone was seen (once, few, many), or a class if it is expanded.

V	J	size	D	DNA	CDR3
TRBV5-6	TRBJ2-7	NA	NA	TGTGCCAGCAGCAAGACGGGCTACGAGCAGTACTTC	CASSKTGYEQYF
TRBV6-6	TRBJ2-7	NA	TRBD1	TGTGCCAGTGCGGGACAGGGGATCCACGAGCAGTACTTC	CASAGQGIHEQYF
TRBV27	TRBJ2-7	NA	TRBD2	TGTGCCAGCAGTTTGACTAGCGGGAGGGCGTCCGAGCAGTACTTC	CASSLTSGRASEQYF
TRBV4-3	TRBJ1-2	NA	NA	TGCGCCAGCAGCCAACCTGGACAGACCTATGGCTACACCTTC	CASSQPGQTYGYTF
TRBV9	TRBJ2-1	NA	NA	TGTGCCAGCAGCGTAGACCCAGATCCGAGCTCCTACAATGAGCAGTTCTTC	CASSVDPDPSSYNEQFF
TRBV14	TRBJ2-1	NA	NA	TGTGCCAGCAGCCGGACACATGGGCAGTTCTTC	CASSRTHGQFF
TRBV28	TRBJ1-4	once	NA	TGTGCCAGCAGTTCCGTTGTGGGGAATGAAAAACTGTTTTTT	CASSSVVGNEKLFF
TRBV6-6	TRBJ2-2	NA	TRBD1	TGTGCCAGCAGTTATGGCAGGGGGCTCGGGGAGCTGTTTTTT	CASSYGRGLGELFF
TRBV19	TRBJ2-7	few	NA	TGTGCCAGTAGTATTACGGGACATCACTACGAGCAGTACTTC	CASSITGHHYEQYF
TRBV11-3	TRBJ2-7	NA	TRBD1	TGTGCCAGCAGCCCGACAGGGGTCACCTCCGAGCAGTACTTC	CASSPTGVTSEQYF
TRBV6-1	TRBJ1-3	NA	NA	TGTGCCAGCAGTGAAGGATGGGCCCTCTCTGGAAACACCATATATTTT	CASSEGWALSGNTIYF
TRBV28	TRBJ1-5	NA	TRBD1	TGTGCCAGCACCGGACAGGGGCTGCCCCAGCATTTT	CASTGQGLPQHF
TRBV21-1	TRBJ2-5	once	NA	TGTGCCAGCAGCGTCGCCGGGACAGCTCAAGAGACCCAGTACTTC	CASSVAGTAQETQYF
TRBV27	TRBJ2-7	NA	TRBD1	TGTGCCAGCAAAACTCCCGGGACAGGGGGCTACGAGCAGTACTTC	CASKTPGTGGYEQYF
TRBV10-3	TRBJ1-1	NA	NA	TGTGCCAACCGATTCGACAGGAACACTGAAGCTTTCTTT	CANRFDRNTEAFF
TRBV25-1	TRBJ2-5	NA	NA	TGTGCCAGCAGGAGGCAAGGGGGGGAGACCCAGTACTTC	CASRRQGGETQYF
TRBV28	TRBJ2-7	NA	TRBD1	TGTGCCAGCAGTCCGATCGCTTGGCAGGGGGCCTACGAGCAGTACTTC	CASSPIAWQGAYEQYF
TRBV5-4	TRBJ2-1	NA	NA	TGTGCCAGCAGCATAACGGGACGGAGCTCCTACAATGAGCAGTTCTTC	CASSITGRSSYNEQFF
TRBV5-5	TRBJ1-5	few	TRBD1	TGTGCCAGCAGCTCGGGACAGTCCGGCAATCAGCCCCAGCATTTT	CASSSGQSGNQPQHF
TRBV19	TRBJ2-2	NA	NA	TGTGCCAGTAGGGCGAGCGGGTTAGTCACCGGGGAGCTGTTTTTT	CASRASGLVTGELFF
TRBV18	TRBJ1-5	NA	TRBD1	TGTGCCAGCCCACAGGGACAGGGCAATCAGCCCCAGCATTTT	CASPQGQGNQPQHF
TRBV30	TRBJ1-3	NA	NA	TGTGCCTGGAGTCGAGGGGCTGGAAACACCATATATTTT	CAWSRGAGNTIYF
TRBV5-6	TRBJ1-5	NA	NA	TGTGCCAGCAGCTTGGGGGTACTGAGTCAGCCCCAGCATTTT	CASSLGVLSQPQHF
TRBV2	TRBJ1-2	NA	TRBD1	TGTGCCAGCAGTGTAGCAGGGACAGGGGGCGGCTATGGCTACACCTTC	CASSVAGTGGGYGYTF
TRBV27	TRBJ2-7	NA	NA	TGTGCCAGCAGGGGACCGGGACAAGGCCACGAGCAGTACTTC	CASRGPGQGHEQYF
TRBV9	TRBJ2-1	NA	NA	TGTGCCAGCAGCGTAGAGGTAAAAGCAGAAGAGCAGTTCTTC	CASSVEVKAEEQFF
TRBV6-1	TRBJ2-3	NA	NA	TGTGCCAGCACAAATGGGCAGAAGACAGATACGCAGTATTTT	CASTNGQKTDTQYF
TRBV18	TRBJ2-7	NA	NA	TGTGCCAGCTCCTCGAGCAGGGACGCTTACGAGCAGTACTTC	CASSSSRDAYEQYF
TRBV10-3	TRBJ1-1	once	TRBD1	TGTGCCATCAGTGACCCGGGACAGGGGATTACTGAAGCTTTCTTT	CAISDPGQGITEAFF
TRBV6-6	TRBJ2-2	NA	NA	TGTGCCAGCATTCTGTCTGGGCGGTCCGGGGAGCTGTTTTTT	CASILSGRSGELFF
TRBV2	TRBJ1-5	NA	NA	TGTGCCAGCAGCGACATCCCGGGAGGGTCCCAGCATTTT	CASSDIPGGSQHF
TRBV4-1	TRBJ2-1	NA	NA	TGCGCCAGCAGCCAACTGGACAGCCTTGGATTAGGTGAGCAGTTCTTC	CASSQLDSLGLGEQFF
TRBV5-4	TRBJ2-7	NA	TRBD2	TGTGCCAGCAGCTTGCCCGGGGGAGGCGGGAGAGCCTACGAGCAGTACTTC	CASSLPGGGGRAYEQYF
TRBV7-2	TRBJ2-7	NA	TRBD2	TGTGCCAGCAGCTTTGCTAGCGGGAGGGACGAGCAGTACTTC	CASSFASGRDEQYF
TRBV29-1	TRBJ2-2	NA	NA	TGCAGCGTTGAACAGGCCACCGGGGAGCTGTTTTTT	CSVEQATGELFF
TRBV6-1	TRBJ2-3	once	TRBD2	TGTGCCAGCAGGAAGCTAGCGGGTATCACAGATACGCAGTATTTT	CASRKLAGITDTQYF
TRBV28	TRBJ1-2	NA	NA	TGTGCCAGCAGTTTACTCGCTGGACAGTATGGCTACACCTTC	CASSLLAGQYGYTF